Listed here are 15 T cell receptor beta chains from one sample, sequenced in a study of blood T cell repertoires in COVID-19. Libraries were prepared by immunoSEQ multiplex PCR; TCRdb keeps only in-frame clonotypes and omits some of them. The sample lists roughly 18,000 clones; about nine tenths were seen once. Input material: peripheral blood. These TCRs come from a human donor in a cohort sampled during active COVID-19.

The count of this clone is one. V usage is TRBV18 and J usage is TRBJ2-3, with 8 bases aligning to TRBD2. Germline-derived CDR1 and CDR2 are KGHSH and LQKENI. The CDR3 is made up of 17 amino acids. Trimming removed 4 bases from V and 5 bases from J; junction bases left unmatched: 14. The CDR3 protein is CASSRVVGLERGDTQYF. CDR3 DNA sequence: TGTGCCAGCTCACGAGTTGTGGGACTAGAAAGGGGAGATACGCAGTATTTT.

This clone came up once. J is TRBJ1-2 and V is TRBV12-3 or TRBV12-4; D gene ambiguous. The ends were cut back, 6 bases at V and 8 bases at J, with 13 bases in the middle. CDR3 length: 12 amino acids. CDR3 sequence: CASRQVGGGYTF. DNA of the CDR3: TGTGCCAGCAGGCAAGTTGGCGGCGGCTACACCTTC.

The J gene is TRBJ2-2, the V gene TRBV23-1; 10 nucleotides agree with TRBD1. TRBV23-1 is an ORF for which the function is uncertain. Trimming removed 0 bases from V and 8 bases from J; junction bases left unmatched: 12. The CDR3 runs to 18 residues. The CDR3 DNA sequence: TGCGCCAGCAGTCAATCGACTGGCAGGACAGGGGGGAAGGGGGAGCTGTTTTTT. Protein sequence: CASSQSTGRTGGKGELFF.

This chain joins TRBV28 and TRBJ1-1; no reliable D call. The CDR3 has 12 residues. Between the trimmed V and J ends, which lost 6 bases and 0 bases, there was a span of 5 bases. Germline CDR1 and CDR2: MDHEN and SYDVKM. The CDR3 here is CASSRLNTEAFF. CDR3 DNA: TGTGCCAGCAGCAGGCTGAACACTGAAGCTTTCTTT. The full variable domain, its missing parts supplied by reference TRBV28 and TRBJ1-1, is DVKVTQSSRYLVKRTGEKVFLECVQDMDHENMFWYRQDPGLGLRLIYFSYDVKMKEKGDIPEGYSVSREKKERFSLILESASTNQTSMYLCASSRLNTEAFFGQGTRLTVV.

This chain links TRBV19 with TRBJ2-2; 8 bases are shared with TRBD2. V dropped 5 bases and J dropped 5; count of bases not matched to a gene: 7. CDR1 is LNHDA, CDR2 SQIVND, per germline (reference sequence). The CDR3 is 15 residues long. CDR3 amino acids: CASSLDGRGTGELFF. The CDR3 DNA sequence: TGTGCCAGTAGTTTGGACGGGAGGGGTACCGGGGAGCTGTTTTTT. The variable domain in full, completed from reference TRBV19 and TRBJ2-2, reads DGGITQSPKYLFRKEGQNVTLSCEQNLNHDAMYWYRQDPGQGLRLIYYSQIVNDFQKGDIAEGYSVSREKKESFPLTVTSAQKNPTAFYLCASSLDGRGTGELFFGEGSRLTVL.

The rearrangement uses TRBV7-9 and TRBJ1-3; D gene unclear. Trimming stripped 0 bases from V and 3 bases from J, with 15 bases between. This CDR3 has 17 amino acids. Germline V lookup: CDR1 SEHNR, CDR2 FQNEAQ (reference sequence). The CDR3 region is CASSLATPDPGGNTIYF. DNA of the CDR3: TGTGCCAGCAGCTTAGCGACCCCCGACCCAGGTGGAAACACCATATATTTT.

This rearrangement joins TRBV5-1 to TRBJ2-2; possibly TRBD1 for D (6 bases). V lost 4 bases and J lost 2, with 15 bases in between. Germline CDR1 reads SGHRS; CDR2 reads YFSETQ. This CDR3 is 16 amino acids long. The CDR3 bases are TGCGCCAGCAGCCTGGACAGTAACCTAAACACCGGGGAGCTGTTTTTT. This codes for CASSLDSNLNTGELFF.

The rearrangement links TRBV4-3 to TRBJ1-2, with 7 bases identical to TRBD1. The V segment lost 1 base and the J segment 5 bases; nucleotides outside the gene matches: 13. The CDR3 is 17 residues long. The germline CDR1 and CDR2 sequences are LGHNA and YSLEER. The chain's CDR3 is CASSQAEYQGGGYGYTF. The DNA for the CDR3 is TGCGCCAGCAGCCAAGCCGAATACCAGGGGGGCGGGTATGGCTACACCTTC.

The chain recombines TRBV5-8 with TRBJ2-3; 9 bases align to TRBD1. Germline loops: CDR1 SGHTS, CDR2 YDEGEE. V was pared by 3 bases and J by 2 bases, with 4 bases of the junction left unmatched. CDR3 size: 15 residues. The CDR3 DNA follows: TGTGCCAGCAGCTCGAACAGGGGGCTCACAGATACGCAGTATTTT. Translation gives CASSSNRGLTDTQYF. The full variable domain, its missing parts supplied by reference TRBV5-8 and TRBJ2-3, is EAGVTQSPTHLIKTRGQQATLRCSPISGHTSVYWYQQALGLGLQFLLWYDEGEERNRGNFPPRFSGRQFPNYSSELNVNALELEDSALYLCASSSNRGLTDTQYFGPGTRLTVL.

This chain connects TRBV19 to TRBJ2-5, with TRBD1 matching 8 bases. The junction had 11 bases not matched to a gene; V was cut back by 1 base and J by 4 bases. Germline V gives CDR1 LNHDA, CDR2 SQIVND (reference sequence). This CDR3 has 17 amino acids. In DNA form, the CDR3 reads TGTGCCAGTAGTATAGGTCTGGCAGGGGGCGGGTTAGAGACCCAGTACTTC. Translation gives CASSIGLAGGGLETQYF.

The V gene is TRBV5-3, the J gene TRBJ1-3; D may be TRBD1 (6 bases). TRBV5-3 falls under the ORF class, with uncertain function. Trimming took off 3 bases at V and 1 base at J, with 11 bases between the two ends. CDR3 length equals 15 residues. In DNA, the CDR3 is TGTGCCAGAAGCTACCCACAGGGATCTGGAAACACCATATATTTT. This translates into CARSYPQGSGNTIYF.

This rearrangement joins TRBV7-2 to TRBJ2-5, with 7 bases matching TRBD2. The CDR3 runs 14 residues. Germline values: CDR1 SGHTA, CDR2 FQGNSA. V lost 2 bases to trimming and J lost 3 bases; unmatched junction nucleotides: 3. The DNA for the CDR3 is TGTGCCAGCAGCTTAATGGCGGGGGAAGAGACCCAGTACTTC. Its protein is CASSLMAGEETQYF. The variable domain in full, with the rest retrieved from reference TRBV7-2 and TRBJ2-5, is GAGVSQSPSNKVTEKGKDVELRCDPISGHTALYWYRQSLGQGLEFLIYFQGNSAPDKSGLPSDRFSAERTGGSVSTLTIQRTQQEDSAVYLCASSLMAGEETQYFGPGTRLLVL.

The rearrangement uses TRBV19 and TRBJ1-2; no reliable D call. Trimming removed 6 bases from V and 8 bases from J, with 13 bases in between. The CDR3 consists of 12 residues. CDR1 is LNHDA, CDR2 SQIVND, per germline (reference sequence). In DNA, the CDR3 is TGTGCCAGTAGACGTACGGGGTCCGGCTACACCTTC. It encodes CASRRTGSGYTF.

This chain joins TRBV10-2 and TRBJ1-6; D gene ambiguous. Germline-derived CDR1 and CDR2 are WSHSY and SAAADI. Trimming stripped 5 bases from V and 10 bases from J, with 12 bases between. The CDR3 has 13 residues. As DNA, the CDR3 is TGCGCCAGCAGTCCGACCTCTAGGTCACCCCTCCACTTT. Residues: CASSPTSRSPLHF.

The chain carries TRBV7-3 and TRBJ2-3; 8 bases match TRBD2. CDR1 is SGHTA and CDR2 is FQGTGA in the germline V gene. J was trimmed by 2 bases and V by 8 bases; bases with no gene match: 6. The CDR3 has 14 amino acids. CDR3 DNA: TGTGCCAGCCAGCGGGGGCTATCCACAGATACGCAGTATTTT. Its protein product is CASQRGLSTDTQYF.